This TCR beta chain appears in the sequencing data of a study of blood T cell repertoires in COVID-19 (dated by TCRdb to about 2020). Background on the whole study: The collaborator samples originated in the United States, Italy and Spain and spanned the acute and convalescent phases of COVID-19. The prospective study material was composed of cDNA or gDNA derived from T cells, B-cell-depleted T cells, or PBMCs. Subjects who had been exposed to COVID-19, were actively infected with it, or had recovered from it provided the deeply sampled blood TCRbeta repertoires that made up the dataset. A freely available public database, intended as a resource for researchers studying the immune response to SARS-CoV-2, is where the repertoires were released. Samples came from the ongoing ImmuneRACE study (first 160 participants) plus 1,254 subjects from 6 global collaborators. The sample metadata nearly always contained a de-identified subject ID, COVID-19 status, age in years and sex. HLA class I and class II types, where available, came from metadata supplied by the sample provider rather than from assay-based typing.

Collaborating institutions collected whole blood in K2EDTA tubes following their own protocols. For TCRbeta analysis, collaborator samples were shipped as frozen whole blood, as isolated PBMCs, or as DNA extracted from either sample type. General findings and caveats noted by the study authors: Clinical and demographic metadata were provided uncurated, with the amount varying by source and participant.

This clone was found a few times. Its antigen remains undetermined. Base quality data are lacking; no much larger clone is found one base away. Other DNA variants within this sample encode the same CDR3. TCRbeta CDR3 regions were amplified from genomic DNA by means of the immunoSEQ Assay, a bias-controlled multiplex PCR. In the source study's methods: The number of nucleated cells in each sample was estimated from the amplification of reference gene primers within the assay. To quantify the absolute abundance of each unique TCRbeta CDR3 rearrangement, sequence reads were collapsed and filtered. For each sample, productive Simpson clonality was calculated as the square root of Simpson's diversity index over productive rearrangements. TCRdb obtained this table from immuneACCESS and retained in-frame rearrangements with V and J assigned. These tables miss some clones; where compared with another copy, unresolved V genes account for less than half of the shortfall, and the remainder is unexplained. V and J calls and clone size are given by that table; D and trimming were obtained from the DNA. The sample data list hundreds of thousands of clones, and roughly 79% of these were observed just once. The ten largest clones represent around 2% of the sample.

V loses 8 bases, J loses 3 bases, and the germline ends lie 13 bases apart. CDR1 and CDR2 were assigned from the germline V gene (reference sequence) as PRHDT and FYEKMQ. The CDR3 numbers 14 residues from cysteine through phenylalanine. The only DNA kept is the CDR3, 42 bases in frame from the first base. Sequenced: peripheral blood. The source is a woman older than 75 with acute or convalescent COVID-19. The V and J genes are TRBV13 and TRBJ2-2; 6 matching bases give a weak D call of TRBD1. The DNA reads TGTGCCAGCCGGAGTAAGGGGGACACCGGGGAGCTGTTTTTT. Translated, it gives CASRSKGDTGELFF.